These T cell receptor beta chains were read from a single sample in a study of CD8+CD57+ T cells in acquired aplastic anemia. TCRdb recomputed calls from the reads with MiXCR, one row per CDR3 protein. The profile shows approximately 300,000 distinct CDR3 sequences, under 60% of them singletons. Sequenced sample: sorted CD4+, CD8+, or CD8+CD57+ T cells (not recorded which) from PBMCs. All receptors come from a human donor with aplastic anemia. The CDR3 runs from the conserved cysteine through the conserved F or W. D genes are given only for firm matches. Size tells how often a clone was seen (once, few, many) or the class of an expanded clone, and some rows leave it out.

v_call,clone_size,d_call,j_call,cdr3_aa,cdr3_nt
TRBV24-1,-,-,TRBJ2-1,CATSDSLTVHNEQFF,TGTGCCACCAGTGATTCCCTGACTGTTCACAATGAGCAGTTCTTC
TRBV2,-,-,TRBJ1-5,CASRMDQPQHF,TGTGCCAGCAGGATGGATCAGCCCCAGCATTTT
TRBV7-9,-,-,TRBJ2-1,CASSHLNSYNEQFF,TGTGCTAGCAGCCACCTAAACTCCTACAATGAGCAGTTCTTC
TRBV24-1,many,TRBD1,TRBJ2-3,CATSDRPGTGNPDTQYF,TGTGCCACCAGTGACCGCCCCGGGACAGGGAATCCAGATACGCAGTATTTT
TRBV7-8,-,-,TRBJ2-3,CASRYNPSDTQYF,TGTGCCAGCAGGTATAATCCTAGCGACACGCAGTATTTT
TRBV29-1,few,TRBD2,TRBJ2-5,CSVKRDWETQYF,TGCAGCGTCAAGCGGGATTGGGAGACCCAGTACTTC
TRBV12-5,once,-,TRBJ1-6,CASGHGRDNSPLHF,TGTGCTAGTGGCCACGGACGGGATAATTCACCCCTCCACTTT
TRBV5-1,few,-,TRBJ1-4,CASSLEGGKLFF,TGCGCCAGCAGCTTGGAGGGGGGGAAACTGTTTTTT
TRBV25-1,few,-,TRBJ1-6,CASSESRARANSPLHF,TGTGCCAGCAGTGAAAGTAGGGCCAGAGCTAATTCACCCCTCCACTTT
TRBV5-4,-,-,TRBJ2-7,CASSFDRSEQYF,TGTGCCAGCAGCTTCGACCGGAGCGAGCAGTACTTC
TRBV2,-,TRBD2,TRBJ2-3,CASSPRTSGGSYTQYF,TGTGCCAGCAGTCCTAGGACTAGCGGGGGGTCGTATACGCAGTATTTT
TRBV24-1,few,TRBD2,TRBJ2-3,CATSDLVTSGGNTDTQYF,TGTGCCACCAGTGATTTGGTGACTAGCGGGGGGAACACAGATACGCAGTATTTT
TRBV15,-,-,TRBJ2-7,CATSRRPGTPPYEQYF,TGTGCCACCAGCAGACGGCCGGGGACACCCCCCTACGAGCAGTACTTC
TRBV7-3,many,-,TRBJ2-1,CASSLVYNEQFF,TGTGCCAGCAGCCTAGTCTACAATGAGCAGTTCTTC
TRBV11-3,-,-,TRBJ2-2,CASSSRPGGTGELFF,TGTGCCAGCAGCTCCCGGCCCGGCGGCACCGGGGAGCTGTTTTTT
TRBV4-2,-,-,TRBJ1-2,CASSQVETGKGYTF,TGTGCCAGCAGCCAAGTAGAGACAGGCAAAGGCTACACCTTC
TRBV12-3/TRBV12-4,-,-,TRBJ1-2,CASSWASGGGYTF,TGTGCCAGCAGTTGGGCTAGCGGGGGTGGCTACACCTTC
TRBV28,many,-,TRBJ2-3,CASSSVSPTDTQYF,TGTGCCAGCAGTTCCGTATCCCCCACAGATACGCAGTATTTT
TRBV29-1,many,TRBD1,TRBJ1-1,CSVAGTGRGNTEAFF,TGCAGCGTCGCCGGGACAGGGAGGGGGAACACTGAAGCTTTCTTT
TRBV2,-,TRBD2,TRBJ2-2,CAVSGGDLSTGELFF,TGTGCCGTATCCGGGGGGGATCTCAGCACCGGGGAGCTGTTTTTT
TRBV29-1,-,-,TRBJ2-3,CSVPPHRVGTDTQYF,TGCAGCGTACCCCCCCACAGGGTCGGCACAGATACGCAGTATTTT
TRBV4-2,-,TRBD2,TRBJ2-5,CASSQVGASGGAQETQYF,TGTGCCAGCAGCCAAGTTGGGGCTAGCGGGGGGGCCCAAGAGACCCAGTACTTC
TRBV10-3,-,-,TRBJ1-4,CAISESVDISNEKLFF,TGTGCCATCAGTGAGTCGGTTGACATCTCTAATGAAAAACTGTTTTTT
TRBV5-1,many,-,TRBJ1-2,CASSTDGNYGYTF,TGCGCCAGCAGCACGGACGGGAACTATGGCTACACCTTC
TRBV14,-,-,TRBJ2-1,CASSQVEGLYNEQFF,TGTGCCAGCAGCCAAGTGGAGGGCCTCTACAATGAGCAGTTCTTC
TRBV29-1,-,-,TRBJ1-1,CSVGGATRAEAFF,TGCAGCGTTGGGGGCGCCACCCGGGCTGAAGCTTTCTTT
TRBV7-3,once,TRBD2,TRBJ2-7,CASSPQTSGIPTPLYEQYF,TGTGCCAGCAGCCCTCAGACTAGCGGGATCCCAACGCCACTCTACGAGCAGTACTTC
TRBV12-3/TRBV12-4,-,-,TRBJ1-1,CASKLGDEAFF,TGTGCCAGCAAACTGGGAGACGAAGCTTTCTTT
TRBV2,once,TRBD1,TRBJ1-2,CASSADRGFYGYTF,TGTGCCAGCAGTGCAGACAGGGGGTTTTACGGTTACACCTTC
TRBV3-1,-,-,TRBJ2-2,CASSQSGSGELFF,TGTGCCAGCAGCCAATCCGGCTCCGGGGAGCTGTTTTTT
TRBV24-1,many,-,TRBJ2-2,CATSDPRGGHGRDTGELFF,TGTGCCACCAGTGATCCTCGAGGCGGGCACGGGAGAGACACCGGGGAGCTGTTTTTT